This T cell receptor (beta chain) was sequenced for a study of shared clonotypes between healthy human individuals. This CDR3 region has 13 residues. Germline V gene sequence: CDR1 MNHNS, CDR2 SASEGT. The ends lost 6 bases at V and 6 bases at J; junction bases unmatched: 6. CD45RO-negative CD8 cells positively selected for CCR7 made up the naive population, which excluded terminally differentiated effector memory CD45RA+ cells. Profiling relied on immunoSEQ multiplex PCR, and the TCRdb table lists in-frame clones only, not all of them. The sample holds about 2.1 million clones, around 95% seen once. The clonotype comes from a man between 18 and 35 years old in good health. Some clones in this sample may be carry-over from other donors' samples. This chain connects TRBV6-1 to TRBJ2-7; TRBD2 matches 9 bases. The material sequenced was naive CD8+ T cells from PBMCs. The CDR3 loop reads CASRGLALTEQYF. The CDR3 DNA reads TGTGCCAGCAGAGGACTAGCGTTAACCGAGCAGTACTTC.